What follows describes a single TCR beta chain. Profiling relied on immunoSEQ multiplex PCR, and the TCRdb table lists in-frame clones only, not all of them. The sample includes 750 to 1,000 clones, around four fifths of them seen just once. The sample comes from a study of T cell repertoires in ileal Crohn's disease. CDR1 and CDR2 (germline): LNHDA, SQIVND (reference sequence). The CDR3 runs to 15 residues. V was clipped by 9 bases and J by 3 bases, with 15 bases between them. The J gene is TRBJ2-6, the V gene TRBV19; D perhaps matches TRBD1 (6 bases). Material for sequencing was ileal tissue. The sequence came from an adult with Crohn's disease. CDR3 bases: TGTGCCAGCTCCAGGGGATTGGGTGGGGCCAACGTCCTGACTTTC. It is translated as CASSRGLGGANVLTF.